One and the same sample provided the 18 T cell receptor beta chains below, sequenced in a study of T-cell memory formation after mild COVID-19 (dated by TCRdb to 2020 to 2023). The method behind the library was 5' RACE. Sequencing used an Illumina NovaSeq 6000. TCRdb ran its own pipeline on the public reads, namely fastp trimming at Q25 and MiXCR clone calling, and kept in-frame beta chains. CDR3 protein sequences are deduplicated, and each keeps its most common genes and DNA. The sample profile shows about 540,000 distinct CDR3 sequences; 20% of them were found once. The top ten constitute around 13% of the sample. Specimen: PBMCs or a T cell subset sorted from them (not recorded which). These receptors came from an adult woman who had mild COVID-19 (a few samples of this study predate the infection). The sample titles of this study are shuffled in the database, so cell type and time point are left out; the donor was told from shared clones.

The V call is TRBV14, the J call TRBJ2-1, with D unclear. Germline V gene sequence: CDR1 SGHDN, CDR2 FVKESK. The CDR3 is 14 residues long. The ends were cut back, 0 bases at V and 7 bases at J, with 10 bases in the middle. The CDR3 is CASSQERVGNEQFF. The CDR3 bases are TGTGCCAGCAGCCAAGAAAGGGTGGGTAATGAGCAGTTCTTC. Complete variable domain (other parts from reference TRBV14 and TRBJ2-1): EAGVTQFPSHSVIEKGQTVTLRCDPISGHDNLYWYRRVMGKEIKFLLHFVKESKQDESGMPNNRFLAERTGGTYSTLKVQPAELEDSGVYFCASSQERVGNEQFFGPGTRLTVL.

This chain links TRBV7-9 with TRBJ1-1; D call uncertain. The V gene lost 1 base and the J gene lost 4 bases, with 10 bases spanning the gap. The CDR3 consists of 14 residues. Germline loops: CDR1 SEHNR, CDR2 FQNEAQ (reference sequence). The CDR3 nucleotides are TGTGCCAGCAGCTTAGGACATTGGGCCACTGAAGCTTTCTTT. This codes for CASSLGHWATEAFF.

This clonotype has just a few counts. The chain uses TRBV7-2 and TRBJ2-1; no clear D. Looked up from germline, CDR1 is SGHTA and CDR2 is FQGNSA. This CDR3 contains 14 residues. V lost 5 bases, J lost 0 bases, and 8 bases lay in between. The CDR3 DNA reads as TGTGCCAGCAGCCCCAGGACCTCCTACAATGAGCAGTTCTTC. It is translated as CASSPRTSYNEQFF.

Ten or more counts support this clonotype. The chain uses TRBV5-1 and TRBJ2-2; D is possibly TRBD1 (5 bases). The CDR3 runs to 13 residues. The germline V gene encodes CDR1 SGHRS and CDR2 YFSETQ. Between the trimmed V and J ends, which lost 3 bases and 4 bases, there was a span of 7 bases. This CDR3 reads CASSSDITGELFF. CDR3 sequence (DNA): TGCGCCAGCAGCTCGGACATCACCGGGGAGCTGTTTTTT.

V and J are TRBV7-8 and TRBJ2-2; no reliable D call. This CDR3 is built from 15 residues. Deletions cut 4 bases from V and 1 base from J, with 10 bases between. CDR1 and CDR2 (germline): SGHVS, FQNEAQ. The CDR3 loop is CASSSRTVNTGELFF. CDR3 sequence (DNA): TGTGCCAGCAGCTCCCGGACCGTGAACACCGGGGAGCTGTTTTTT.

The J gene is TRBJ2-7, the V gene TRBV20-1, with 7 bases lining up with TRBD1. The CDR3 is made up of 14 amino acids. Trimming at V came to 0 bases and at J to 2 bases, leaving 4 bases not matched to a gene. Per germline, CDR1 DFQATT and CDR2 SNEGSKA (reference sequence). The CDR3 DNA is TGCAGTGCTAGAGATGAGAGGGGGCCCTACGAGCAGTACTTC. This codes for CSARDERGPYEQYF.

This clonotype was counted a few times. CDR3 bases: TGCAGCGTTGAAGATCGTGGGAAAATATCTATGGAGGGCTACACCTTC. Translating gives CSVEDRGKISMEGYTF. The genes are TRBV29-1 and TRBJ1-2; D not resolved. The CDR3 has 16 amino acids. V shed 0 bases and J shed 8 bases, with 22 bases lying between them. The V gene's germline CDR1 is SQVTM and CDR2 ANQGSEA.

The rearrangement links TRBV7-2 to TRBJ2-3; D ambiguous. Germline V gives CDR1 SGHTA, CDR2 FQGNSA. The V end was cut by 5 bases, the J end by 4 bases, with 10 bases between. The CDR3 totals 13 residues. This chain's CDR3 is CASSPTMADTQYF. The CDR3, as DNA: TGTGCCAGCAGCCCTACCATGGCAGATACGCAGTATTTT.

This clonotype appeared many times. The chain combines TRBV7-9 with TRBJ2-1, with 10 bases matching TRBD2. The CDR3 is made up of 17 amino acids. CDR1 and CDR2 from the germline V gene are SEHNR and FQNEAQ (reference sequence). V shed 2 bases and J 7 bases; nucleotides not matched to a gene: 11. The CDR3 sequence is CASSLFGSLAGPNEQFF. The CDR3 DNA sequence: TGTGCCAGCAGCTTATTCGGCTCACTAGCGGGACCAAATGAGCAGTTCTTC.

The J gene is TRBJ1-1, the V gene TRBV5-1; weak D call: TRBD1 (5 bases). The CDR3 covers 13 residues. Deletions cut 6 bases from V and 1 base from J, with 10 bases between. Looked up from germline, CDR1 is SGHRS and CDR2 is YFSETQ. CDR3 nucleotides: TGCGCCAGCAACCTGGACAAGAACACTGAAGCTTTCTTT. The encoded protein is CASNLDKNTEAFF.

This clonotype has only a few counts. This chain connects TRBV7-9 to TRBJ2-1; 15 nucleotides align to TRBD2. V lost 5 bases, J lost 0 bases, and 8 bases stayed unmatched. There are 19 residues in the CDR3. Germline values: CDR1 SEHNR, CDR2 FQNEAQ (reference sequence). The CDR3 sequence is CASSRRTSGGDSSYNEQFF. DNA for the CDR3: TGTGCCAGCAGCCGTCGGACTAGCGGGGGGGATAGCTCCTACAATGAGCAGTTCTTC. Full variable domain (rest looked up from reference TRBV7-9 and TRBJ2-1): DTGVSQNPRHKITKRGQNVTFRCDPISEHNRLYWYRQTLGQGPEFLTYFQNEAQLEKSRLLSDRFSAERPKGSFSTLEIQRTEQGDSAMYLCASSRRTSGGDSSYNEQFFGPGTRLTVL.

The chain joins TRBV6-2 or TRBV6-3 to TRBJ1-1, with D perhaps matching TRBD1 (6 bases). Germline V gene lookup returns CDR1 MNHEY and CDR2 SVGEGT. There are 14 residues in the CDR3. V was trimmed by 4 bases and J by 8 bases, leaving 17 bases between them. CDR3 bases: TGTGCCAGCAGTTCCAAAACCCGACAGGTCGAAGCTTTCTTT. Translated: CASSSKTRQVEAFF.

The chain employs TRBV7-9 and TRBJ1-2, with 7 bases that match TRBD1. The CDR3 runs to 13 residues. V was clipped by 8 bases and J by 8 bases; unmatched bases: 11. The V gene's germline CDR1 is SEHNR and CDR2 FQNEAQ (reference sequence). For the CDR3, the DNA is TGTGCCAGCGGGGCTGGACAGGCAGCGGGCTACACCTTC. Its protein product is CASGAGQAAGYTF.

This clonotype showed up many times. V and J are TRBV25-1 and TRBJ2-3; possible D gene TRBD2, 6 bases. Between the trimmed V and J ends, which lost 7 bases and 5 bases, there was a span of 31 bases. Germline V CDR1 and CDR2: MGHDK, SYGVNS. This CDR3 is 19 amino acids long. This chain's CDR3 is CASTGVVSLGGRLKDTQYF. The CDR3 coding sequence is TGTGCCAGCACCGGAGTGGTGTCTCTGGGAGGCCGCCTAAAAGATACGCAGTATTTT.

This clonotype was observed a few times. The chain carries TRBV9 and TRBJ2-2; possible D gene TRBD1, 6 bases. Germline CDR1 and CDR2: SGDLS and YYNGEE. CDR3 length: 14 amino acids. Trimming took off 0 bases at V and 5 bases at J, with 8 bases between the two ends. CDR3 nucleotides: TGTGCCAGCAGCGTAGCTCAGGGGACCGGGGAGCTGTTTTTT. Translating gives CASSVAQGTGELFF.

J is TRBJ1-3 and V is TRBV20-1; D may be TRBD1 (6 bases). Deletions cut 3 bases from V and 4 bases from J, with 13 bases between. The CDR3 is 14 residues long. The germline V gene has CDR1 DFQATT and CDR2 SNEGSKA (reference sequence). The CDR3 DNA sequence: TGCAGTGCTAGGAGGGACATGTCGGGAAACACCATATATTTT. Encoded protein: CSARRDMSGNTIYF.

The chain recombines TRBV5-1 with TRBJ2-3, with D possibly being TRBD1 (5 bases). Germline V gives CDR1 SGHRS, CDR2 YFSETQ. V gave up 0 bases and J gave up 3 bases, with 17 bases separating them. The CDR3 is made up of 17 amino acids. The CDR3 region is CASSLARYQGSTDTQYF. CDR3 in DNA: TGCGCCAGCAGCTTGGCCCGTTACCAGGGCTCGACAGATACGCAGTATTTT.

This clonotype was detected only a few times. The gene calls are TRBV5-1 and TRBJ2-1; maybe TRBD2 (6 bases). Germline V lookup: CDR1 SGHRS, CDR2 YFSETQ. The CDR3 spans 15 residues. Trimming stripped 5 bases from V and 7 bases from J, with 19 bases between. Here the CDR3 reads CASSHAEGRLNEQFF. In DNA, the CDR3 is TGCGCCAGCAGTCATGCGGAGGGCCGGTTAAATGAGCAGTTCTTC.